This TCR beta chain was sequenced in a study of vaccination effects on CD4 cells after COVID-19. In the study overall: It was a median of 72 days after the second dose that post-vaccine samples were obtained. Study-level findings and limits: Infection-derived and vaccine-derived clones contracted markedly late after vaccination. Cross-reactivity with common cold coronaviruses was shown by only 1 of 255 vaccine-induced clones in healthy vaccinees.

Sequenced by immunoSEQ multiplex PCR; TCRdb stores in-frame clones only, minus some. The data hold 65,000 to 70,000 clones, with under 80% observed a single time. Per germline, CDR1 SGHVS and CDR2 FQNEAQ. Trimming removed 2 bases from V and 5 bases from J, with 7 bases in between. This CDR3 comprises 13 residues. Ahead of sequencing, the ViraFEST assay grew antigen-specific CD4+ T cells using viral peptide pools. Scientists isolated CD4+ T cells after a roughly ten-day culture period ended. The participants, recipients of two vaccine doses, got either BNT162b2 or mRNA-1273. Vaccinees lacked prior SARS-CoV-2 infection and tested negative for nucleocapsid antibodies. A note on this clone: What it recognizes is unknown.

Sequenced here: CD4+ T cells from PBMCs cultured with HCoV-OC43 spike peptides, sampled after COVID-19 vaccination. Indicated subset: HCoV-OC43 spike overlapping peptide pool stimulation. The chain uses TRBV7-8 and TRBJ1-5; no definite D call. The TCR comes from a human donor who received a COVID-19 vaccine. CDR3 sequence reads: CASSLKADQPQHF. The CDR3 nucleotides read TGTGCCAGCAGCTTAAAGGCGGATCAGCCCCAGCATTTT.